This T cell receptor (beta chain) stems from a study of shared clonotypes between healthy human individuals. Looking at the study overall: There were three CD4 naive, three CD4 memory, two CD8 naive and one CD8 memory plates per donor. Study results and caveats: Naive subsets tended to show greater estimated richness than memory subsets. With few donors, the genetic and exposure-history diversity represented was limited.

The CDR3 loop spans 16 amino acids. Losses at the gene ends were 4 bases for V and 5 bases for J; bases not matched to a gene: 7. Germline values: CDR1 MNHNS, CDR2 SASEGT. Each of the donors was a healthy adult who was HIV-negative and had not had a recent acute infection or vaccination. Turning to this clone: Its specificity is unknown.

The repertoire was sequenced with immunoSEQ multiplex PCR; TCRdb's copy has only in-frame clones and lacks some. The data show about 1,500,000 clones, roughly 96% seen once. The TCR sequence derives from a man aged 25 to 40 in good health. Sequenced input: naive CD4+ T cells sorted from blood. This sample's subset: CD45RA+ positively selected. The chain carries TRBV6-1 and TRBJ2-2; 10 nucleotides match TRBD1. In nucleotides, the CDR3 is TGTGCCAGCAGTGCACCGACAGGGGGCAGTACCGGGGAGCTGTTTTTT. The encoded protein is CASSAPTGGSTGELFF.